These 11 T cell receptor beta chains were sequenced from one sample in a study of a mutant IDH1 vaccine in newly diagnosed glioma. Their antigen targets remain unknown. Profiling relied on immunoSEQ multiplex PCR, and the TCRdb table lists in-frame clones only, not all of them. This table holds almost 30,000 clones, about 85% found once. The time point is: week 5, during vaccination. A single vaccine dose contained 300 ug of mutant IDH1 20-mer peptide, and topical imiquimod was used with it. The sequencing used peripheral blood mononuclear cells (PBMCs), collected from a glioma patient whose treatment included an IDH1 peptide vaccine. These receptors were taken from a woman in her thirties or forties with glioma. Some clones in this sample may be carry-over from other donors' samples.

The rearrangement uses TRBV7-3 and TRBJ2-2, with D hard to call. Germline V CDR1 and CDR2: SGHTA, FQGTGA. The V and J ends lost 10 bases and 4 bases respectively, with 10 bases between them. CDR3 length: 12 residues. The CDR3 DNA sequence: TGTGCCACTACGAGTCCCACCGGGGAGCTGTTTTTT. Encoded protein: CATTSPTGELFF.

A single count supports this clone. J is TRBJ2-3 and V is TRBV5-6; D is undetermined. This CDR3 has 16 amino acids. Germline CDR1 SGHDT, CDR2 YYEEEE. Trimming left V 4 bases short and J 4 bases short, with 19 bases between. CDR3 in amino acids: CASSTQRVFLADTQYF. CDR3 DNA: TGTGCCAGCAGCACGCAGCGAGTATTCCTGGCAGATACGCAGTATTTT.

The chain is built from TRBV6-1 and TRBJ1-3, with a possible D match to TRBD1 (6 bases). The V and J ends lost 3 bases and 3 bases respectively, with 12 bases between them. The CDR3 totals 15 residues. CDR1 is MNHNS, CDR2 SASEGT, per germline. The CDR3 coding sequence is TGTGCCAGCAGTGAGGTCAGGGGAGGTGGAAACACCATATATTTT. It yields the protein CASSEVRGGGNTIYF.

The rearrangement uses TRBV11-1 and TRBJ1-2, with D maybe TRBD1 (5 bases). Germline CDR1 SGHAT, CDR2 FQDESV (reference sequence). Deletions cut 2 bases from V and 8 bases from J, with 12 bases between. The CDR3 is made up of 13 amino acids. This CDR3 reads CASSLRQGSGYTF. As DNA, the CDR3 is TGTGCCAGCAGCTTAAGGCAGGGCAGCGGCTACACCTTC.

V gene TRBV29-1 combines with J gene TRBJ2-1; D unresolved. The germline CDR1 and CDR2 sequences are SQVTM and ANQGSEA. There are 11 residues in the CDR3. Trimming took 1 base from V and 8 from J, leaving 6 bases between them. The CDR3 region has the DNA TGCAGCGTTGAAGTTACTTATGAGCAGTTCTTC. The encoded protein is CSVEVTYEQFF.

This clone was recorded once. V gene TRBV28 combines with J gene TRBJ2-4; 7 nucleotides align to TRBD2. Germline CDR1 and CDR2: MDHEN and SYDVKM. This CDR3 contains 15 residues. The V gene end was trimmed by 2 bases and the J gene end by 0 bases; junction bases not matched to a gene: 1. The chain's CDR3 is CASSLGGVAKNIQYF. CDR3 nucleotides: TGTGCCAGCAGTTTAGGGGGGGTAGCCAAAAACATTCAGTACTTC.

The V gene is TRBV7-9, the J gene TRBJ1-1; D remains unclear. Per germline, CDR1 SEHNR and CDR2 FQNEAQ (reference sequence). V dropped 6 bases and J dropped 0 bases, with 20 bases sitting between them. The CDR3 sequence is 17 residues long. The CDR3 here is CASRQEEGPYVNTEAFF. CDR3 DNA sequence: TGTGCCAGCAGACAAGAGGAGGGCCCCTATGTGAACACTGAAGCTTTCTTT.

The V and J genes are TRBV4-2 and TRBJ1-2; D remains unclear. This CDR3 has 13 residues. CDR1 LGHNA and CDR2 YNFKEQ come from the germline V gene. V was clipped by 0 bases and J by 2 bases, with 4 bases between them. CDR3 DNA: TGTGCCAGCAGCCAAGATCAAAACTATGGCTACACCTTC. It translates to CASSQDQNYGYTF.

The chain recombines TRBV13 with TRBJ2-1; D might be TRBD1 (6 bases). Trimming took 5 bases from V and 9 from J, leaving 11 bases between them. The germline CDR1 and CDR2 sequences are PRHDT and FYEKMQ (reference sequence). This CDR3 contains 12 residues. This CDR3 reads CASSRTGSEQFF. In DNA form, the CDR3 reads TGTGCCAGCAGCCGAACAGGGAGTGAGCAGTTCTTC.

This chain uses TRBV7-6 with TRBJ2-5; the D call may be TRBD1 or TRBD2 (5 bases each). Trimming left V 5 bases short and J 2 bases short, with 12 bases between. The CDR3 totals 14 residues. In germline, CDR1 is SGHVS, CDR2 FNYEAQ. In DNA form, the CDR3 reads TGTGCCAGCAGCCACCGGGGACCTCAAGAGACCCAGTACTTC. It yields the protein CASSHRGPQETQYF.

In nucleotides, the CDR3 is TGTGCCATCAGCCCCAGGTTGAATCAGCCCCAGCATTTT. It specifies CAISPRLNQPQHF. The chain joins TRBV10-3 to TRBJ1-5; no reliable D call. Per the germline V gene, CDR1 is ENHRY and CDR2 is SYGVKD. V lost 6 bases to trimming and J lost 4 bases, with 10 bases between them. The CDR3 length is 13 residues.